The 11 T cell receptor beta chains reported below all come from one sample, sequenced in a study of T cell responses to AZD1222 COVID-19 vaccine (dated by TCRdb to 2020 to 2022). The library was made by the immunoSEQ multiplex PCR assay. This immuneACCESS table, as held by TCRdb, lists in-frame sequences with V and J called but not all clones. Of the missing ones, under half trace to an unresolved V gene in checked studies; the others have no known cause. The sample yields 100,000 to 150,000 clones; about nine tenths were counted once. In total, the top ten clones hold approximately 20% of the sample. The sample's time point label is to be understood as: baseline before first vaccination. The sequences come from peripheral blood, collected on day 0 of AZD1222 vaccination. The receptors were gathered from an adult in good health.

The CDR3 sequence is CASSLGWQPQGIYEQYF. The CDR3 DNA follows: TGTGCCAGCAGCTTGGGGTGGCAGCCTCAAGGAATCTACGAGCAGTACTTC. V gene TRBV5-4 combines with J gene TRBJ2-7; D gene uncertain. Trimming left V 0 bases short and J 3 bases short, with 19 bases between. The germline CDR1 and CDR2 sequences are SGHNT and YYREEE (reference sequence). This CDR3 spans 17 amino acids.

The chain is built from TRBV27 and TRBJ1-1, with 7 bases matching TRBD1. The germline CDR1 and CDR2 sequences are MNHEY and SMNVEV (reference sequence). This CDR3 contains 14 residues. After removal of 3 bases from V and 3 bases from J, the junction contained 4 bases not matched to a gene. CDR3 in amino acids: CASSFYDRDTEAFF. In nucleotides, the CDR3 is TGTGCCAGCAGTTTCTACGACAGGGACACTGAAGCTTTCTTT.

This rearrangement joins TRBV18 to TRBJ1-2; D possibly corresponds to TRBD1 (5 bases). The CDR3 is 16 residues long. Germline V gene lookup returns CDR1 KGHSH and CDR2 LQKENI. V dropped 5 bases and J dropped 4 bases, with 20 bases sitting between them. The CDR3 DNA reads as TGTGCCAGCTCAGCCAGTGCGGACATGCGGGGCTATGGCTACACCTTC. Residues: CASSASADMRGYGYTF.

The chain joins TRBV19 to TRBJ1-1; D unresolved. Germline V CDR1 and CDR2: LNHDA, SQIVND (reference sequence). V dropped 4 bases and J dropped 8 bases, with 20 bases sitting between them. This CDR3 contains 15 residues. The CDR3, as DNA: TGTGCCAGTAGTACCACCGCATTATTGACAAGAGAAGCTTTCTTT. Translating gives CASSTTALLTREAFF.

This clone is a singleton in its sample. The chain employs TRBV10-2 and TRBJ2-2, with 7 bases lining up with TRBD1. V trimming: 7 bases; J trimming: 7 bases; junction bases outside the gene matches: 9. The CDR3 length is 14 residues. Germline assignment: CDR1 WSHSY and CDR2 SAAADI. CDR3 coding DNA: TGCGCCAGCAAGAAGACAGGGAATAACGGGGAGCTGTTTTTT. As protein: CASKKTGNNGELFF.

The V call is TRBV28, the J call TRBJ2-7, with TRBD1 identical over 9 bases. This CDR3 spans 15 amino acids. Trimming took 3 bases from V and 4 from J; bases not matched to a gene: 7. CDR1 is MDHEN, CDR2 SYDVKM, per germline. This chain's CDR3 is CASSFGGTGKYEQYF. The CDR3, as DNA: TGTGCCAGCAGTTTTGGCGGGACAGGGAAATACGAGCAGTACTTC.

The chain uses TRBV28 and TRBJ1-6; perhaps TRBD1 as D (5 bases). Trimming cost V 5 bases and J 7 bases, with 12 bases left between them. This CDR3 contains 14 residues. Germline lookup yields CDR1 MDHEN and CDR2 SYDVKM. CDR3 nucleotides: TGTGCCAGCAGTGTCGGGACGGACAATTCACCCCTCCACTTT. Protein: CASSVGTDNSPLHF.

The chain combines TRBV7-8 with TRBJ1-1, with 9 positions matching TRBD1. J was trimmed by 6 bases and V by 1 base; bases with no gene match: 6. Germline V gives CDR1 SGHVS, CDR2 FQNEAQ. The CDR3 has 15 residues. In nucleotides, the CDR3 is TGTGCCAGCAGCTTAGTACTGGGACAGGGCGCTGAAGCTTTCTTT. Translated, it gives CASSLVLGQGAEAFF.

The chain recombines TRBV7-6 with TRBJ1-5, with TRBD1 matching over 9 bases. The junction had 8 bases not matched to a gene; V was cut back by 5 bases and J by 6 bases. CDR3 size: 15 residues. The germline CDR1 and CDR2 sequences are SGHVS and FNYEAQ. The CDR3 bases are TGTGCCAGCAGCCGTGGGACAGGGAACGGTCAGCCCCAGCATTTT. Its protein product is CASSRGTGNGQPQHF.

The rearrangement links TRBV18 to TRBJ2-1, with 16 bases aligning to TRBD2. Germline V gives CDR1 KGHSH, CDR2 LQKENI. The CDR3 length is 16 residues. The trim removed 8 bases at V and 6 bases at J, leaving 7 bases unmatched. CDR3 nucleotide sequence: TGTGCCAGCAAAGGGACTAGCGGGGGGGCTGTCAATGAGCAGTTCTTC. This sequence encodes CASKGTSGGAVNEQFF. The full variable domain, completed using reference TRBV18 and TRBJ2-1, is NAGVMQNPRHLVRRRGQEARLRCSPMKGHSHVYWYRQLPEEGLKFMVYLQKENIIDESGMPKERFSAEFPKEGPSILRIQQVVRGDSAAYFCASKGTSGGAVNEQFFGPGTRLTVL.

This sequence joins TRBV7-2 and TRBJ1-2, with 8 bases aligning to TRBD1. This CDR3 is built from 12 residues. Germline-derived CDR1 and CDR2 are SGHTA and FQGNSA. V gave up 9 bases and J gave up 8 bases; unmatched junction bases: 8. This CDR3 reads CASSDRVRGYTF. CDR3 in DNA: TGTGCCAGTTCGGACAGGGTACGCGGCTACACCTTC. The full variable domain, in which reference TRBV7-2 and TRBJ1-2 provide the parts outside the CDR3, is GAGVSQSPSNKVTEKGKDVELRCDPISGHTALYWYRQSLGQGLEFLIYFQGNSAPDKSGLPSDRFSAERTGGSVSTLTIQRTQQEDSAVYLCASSDRVRGYTFGSGTRLTVV.